This TCR beta chain was sequenced for a study of blood T cell repertoires in COVID-19. Whole-study context: Italy, Spain and the United States were the sources of the convalescent and acute COVID-19 samples.

Participants reported their clinical history, and cohort assignment relied on those reports. Method: immunoSEQ multiplex PCR; TCRdb's copy keeps in-frame clones and lacks some. The repertoire includes almost 400,000 clones, around 92% of them detected once, and less than 2% sits in the top ten. Sequencing used PBMCs or T cells enriched from blood (not recorded which). The sequence was collected from a woman between 25 and 40 years old who had recovered from COVID-19.

The CDR3 DNA follows: TGTGCCAGCAGTTATGGACGGCAAGGGGGTGGCTACACCTTC. Translated: CASSYGRQGGGYTF. The rearrangement links TRBV6-5 to TRBJ1-2; maybe TRBD1 (6 bases). Looked up from germline, CDR1 is MNHEY and CDR2 is SVGAGI. V lost 3 bases and J 7 bases, leaving 15 bases between the germline ends. The CDR3 sequence is 14 residues long.